One and the same sample provided the 2 T cell receptor beta chains below, sequenced in a study of regulatory T cells in long-lasting Graves disease. CDR3-region Arm-PCR and iRepertoire HTBI primers produced the TCR beta libraries. TCRdb processed the multiplex PCR reads anew with MiXCR; each CDR3 protein has one entry. The sample includes more than 350,000 distinct CDR3 sequences, approximately 22% of them seen just once. Time point defined: persistent/refractory GD, antithyroid drugs over 5 years with positive TRAb. PBMC RNA was the source of the TCR library. The sample here was peripheral blood mononuclear cells (PBMCs), taken when the disease was refractory, from a patient treated with antithyroid drugs. The receptors derive from a female donor with Graves disease.

This clonotype has just one count. The chain uses TRBV14 and TRBJ2-3; the D gene is possibly TRBD2 (5 bases). V dropped 3 bases and J dropped 2 bases, with 9 bases sitting between them. The CDR3 has 14 residues. Germline-derived CDR1 and CDR2 are SGHDN and FVKESK. The CDR3 loop is CASSQRVYTDTQYF. The CDR3 coding sequence is TGTGCCAGCAGCCAGCGGGTGTACACAGATACGCAGTATTTT.

A word on this clonotype: A much larger clone sits a single nucleotide away, making a read error possible. This chain connects TRBV27 to TRBJ2-1; D might be TRBD2 (5 bases). V dropped 0 bases and J dropped 7 bases, with 16 bases sitting between them. From germline, CDR1 is MNHEY and CDR2 SMNVEV (reference sequence). This CDR3 comprises 16 residues. This chain's CDR3 is CASSLSPPESGNEQFF. CDR3 DNA: TGTGCCAGCAGTTTATCTCCCCCCGAGTCGGGAAATGAGCAGTTCTTC.